This T cell receptor (beta chain) was found in a study of T cells in Graves' hyperthyroidism and ophthalmopathy. Amplification of TCR beta CDR3 regions was performed using RNA transcripts as template. Initially, a first-round RT-PCR of the TCR CDR3 employed the HTBI primer set. Using its own MiXCR run on the multiplex PCR reads, TCRdb lists one record per CDR3 protein. The sample lists under 650,000 distinct CDR3 sequences, roughly 15% seen once, with around 3.9% in the top ten. Investigators excluded patients with uncontrolled infection, other autoimmune disease, pregnancy or lactation. General study results and limits: By a 13 V-J model, ophthalmopathy was set apart from stable hyperthyroidism. Most clonotypes that expanded in the thyroid above 0.001 also showed up in blood.

Points on this clonotype: The antigen is undetermined.

With 6 bases removed from V and 0 bases from J, the gap between germline ends came to 13 bases. This CDR3 is 15 amino acids long. In germline, CDR1 is SNHLY, CDR2 FYNNEI. This TCR was sampled from a woman aged 25-40 years with Graves' hyperthyroidism. The material sequenced was blood. The chain joins TRBV2 to TRBJ2-3, with D perhaps matching TRBD1 or TRBD2 (5 bases each). DNA of the CDR3: TGTGCCAGCAGCAAGAGGTGGGACAGCACAGATACGCAGTATTTT. Translation gives CASSKRWDSTDTQYF.